A selection of T cell receptor beta chains follows, all from one sample in a study of cytomegalovirus exposure and HLA in healthy donors. Measured with immunoSEQ multiplex PCR; TCRdb has only the in-frame clones, and not every one. The sample holds about 150,000 clones, less than 10% seen once. Sequenced material: PBMCs. All receptors come from a man aged 45 to 65 in good health and CMV-seronegative. The CDR3 runs from the conserved cysteine through the conserved F or W. The D gene is left open where the match is weak. Where a row states a size, it is once, few, many or the class of an expanded clone; other rows omit it.

D gene	clone size	V gene	J gene	CDR3 DNA	CDR3 protein
TRBD2	few	TRBV6-5	TRBJ2-7	TGTGCCAGCAGTTACTCGGCTAGCGGGGGATACGAGCAGTACTTC	CASSYSASGGYEQYF
NA	few	TRBV27	TRBJ1-6	TGTGCCAGCAGTTTATCTATCACAGCTAATTCACCCCTCCACTTT	CASSLSITANSPLHF
TRBD1	few	TRBV5-1	TRBJ1-1	TGCGCCAGCAGTCGGGACAGGGACTACACTGAAGCTTTCTTT	CASSRDRDYTEAFF
NA	few	TRBV19	TRBJ1-1	TGTGCCAGTAGTATAGAGCCAGGGTGGTCACCTGAAGCTTTCTTT	CASSIEPGWSPEAFF
NA	many	TRBV9	TRBJ2-1	TGTGCCAGCAGCTTCTCACTAGTTTACAATGAGCAGTTCTTC	CASSFSLVYNEQFF
TRBD1	few	TRBV6-1	TRBJ2-5	TGTGCCAGCAACGGCAGGGGGAGAGAGACCCAGTACTTC	CASNGRGRETQYF
NA	NA	TRBV2	TRBJ2-5	TGTGCCAGCATGGGAGAAGTGGTAATCCAAGAGACCCAGTACTTC	CASMGEVVIQETQYF
TRBD1	few	TRBV6-6	TRBJ2-7	TGTGCCAGCAGTTTAGCCAGGGACAGTTCCTACGAGCAGTACTTC	CASSLARDSSYEQYF
TRBD2	few	TRBV5-4	TRBJ2-5	TGTGCCAGCAGTCTAGAATGGACTAGCGGGGGGGGAGAGACCCAGTACTTC	CASSLEWTSGGGETQYF
NA	NA	TRBV28	TRBJ1-4	TGTGCCAGCAGTATTGGGGCAGGGGTTGAAAAACTGTTTTTT	CASSIGAGVEKLFF
NA	NA	TRBV7-8	TRBJ2-5	TGTGCCAGCAGCCCCGCCGGACGTAGACAGGAGACCCAGTACTTC	CASSPAGRRQETQYF
NA	NA	TRBV2	TRBJ1-2	TGTGCCAGCAGTGTGAGGAATTCTAACTATGGCTACACCTTC	CASSVRNSNYGYTF
TRBD2	few	TRBV5-1	TRBJ2-4	TGCGCCAGTAGCGGGGGGGCTGGGGGAAACATTCAGTACTTC	CASSGGAGGNIQYF
TRBD1	few	TRBV4-2	TRBJ2-2	TGTGCCAGCAGCCGGGACAGGGGGGACGGGGAGCTGTTTTTT	CASSRDRGDGELFF
TRBD1	NA	TRBV5-4	TRBJ2-2	TGTGCCAGCAGCACCCGGACAGGCCCCACCGGGGAGCTGTTTTTT	CASSTRTGPTGELFF
NA	NA	TRBV6-6	TRBJ2-5	TGTGCCAGCAGTCCCAGTCAGGGGCAAGAGACCCAGTACTTC	CASSPSQGQETQYF
TRBD1	few	TRBV27	TRBJ1-5	TGTGCCAGCAGTTTAACAGGGGGCTATGGTTTAGATCAGCCCCAGCATTTT	CASSLTGGYGLDQPQHF
NA	NA	TRBV28	TRBJ1-2	TGTGCCAGCAGAGGGGAGGTTGGCTACACCTTC	CASRGEVGYTF
NA	few	TRBV6-5	TRBJ2-2	TGTGCCAGCACCCTGCTAGGCGGGGAGCTGTTTTTT	CASTLLGGELFF
TRBD2	NA	TRBV5-1	TRBJ2-1	TGCGCCAGCAGGAAGACTAGCGGGAGTGATGAGCAGTTCTTC	CASRKTSGSDEQFF
TRBD2	NA	TRBV11-2	TRBJ2-7	TGTGCCAGCAGCCCTAGCGGGAGTCTGAACGAGCAGTACTTC	CASSPSGSLNEQYF
TRBD1	NA	TRBV5-3	TRBJ1-4	TGTGCCAGAAGGGGACAGGGTAATGAAAAACTGTTTTTT	CARRGQGNEKLFF
NA	NA	TRBV9	TRBJ2-7	TGTGCCAGCAGCGCGGACCCCAGGGGAGGGGAGCAGTACTTC	CASSADPRGGEQYF
NA	few	TRBV19	TRBJ1-4	TGTGCCAGTAAGGAGAGGGCTGAAAAACTGTTTTTT	CASKERAEKLFF
TRBD2	few	TRBV28	TRBJ2-7	TGTGCCAGCAGTCCCCCACTAGCGGGAGGGCCCTACGAGCAGTACTTC	CASSPPLAGGPYEQYF
NA	NA	TRBV25-1	TRBJ1-2	TGTGCCAGCAGTGCACAACAGGGATTAGGTGGCTACACCTTC	CASSAQQGLGGYTF
TRBD2	NA	TRBV2	TRBJ2-7	TGTGCCAGCAGTGGATCTGACTATAGCGGGGGCTACGAGCAGTACTTC	CASSGSDYSGGYEQYF
NA	NA	TRBV6-5	TRBJ2-7	TGTGCCAGCAGCCGGGACATCGATCCCTCCTACGAGCAGTACTTC	CASSRDIDPSYEQYF
NA	few	TRBV18	TRBJ2-2	TGTGCCAGCTCGCCGGTTTTAACCTCGAACACCGGGGAGCTGTTTTTT	CASSPVLTSNTGELFF
TRBD1	NA	TRBV6-6	TRBJ2-7	TGTGCCAGCAGCAACGGACAGGGGACCTACGAGCAGTACTTC	CASSNGQGTYEQYF
NA	NA	TRBV19	TRBJ2-2	TGTGCCAGTGGGAGAGTCGAGGGTTTGACCGGGGAGCTGTTTTTT	CASGRVEGLTGELFF
NA	NA	TRBV4-1	TRBJ1-4	TGCGCCAGCAGCCAAGATAGGAACGAGGGAGAAAAACTGTTTTTT	CASSQDRNEGEKLFF
TRBD1	few	TRBV5-5	TRBJ2-1	TGTGCCAGCAGCTGGACCCTACAGGGGAATGAGCAGTTCTTC	CASSWTLQGNEQFF
TRBD1	NA	TRBV7-2	TRBJ1-5	TGTGCCAGCAGGGGAGGGACAGGGGTTAATCAGCCCCAGCATTTT	CASRGGTGVNQPQHF
NA	few	TRBV7-8	TRBJ2-2	TGTGCCAGCAGCCGACAGCCGAGGCGGTACACCGGGGAGCTGTTTTTT	CASSRQPRRYTGELFF
NA	few	TRBV19	TRBJ1-6	TGTGCCAGTAGTCGGGGGACTGATTCACCCCTCCACTTT	CASSRGTDSPLHF